Listed here is a single T cell receptor (beta chain). Antigen specificity is unknown. These data come from a study of molecular identifiers for immune sequencing clone quantification. Whole-study context: Replicate experiments divided RNA from about 20,000 or 100,000 naive CD8 cells into five parts and sequenced four.

Study-wide findings and caveats: Researchers reportedly could pick up spiked Jurkat TCR RNA from one cell mixed into roughly 1 million naive cells. Whereas clones above 20 RNA copies held under 1% of naive-cell molecules, they held over 97% of effector molecules.

In TCRdb, the PCR reads were re-called with MiXCR into one record per CDR3 protein. The repertoire holds more than 550,000 distinct CDR3 sequences, about 25% seen once, with 0.6% to 0.9% in the top ten. The germline gives CDR1 PRHDT, CDR2 FYEKMQ (reference sequence). This CDR3 has 14 residues. V lost 6 bases, J lost 6 bases, and 7 bases stayed unmatched. The chain uses TRBV13 and TRBJ1-4; 7 bases match TRBD1. The TCR originated in a human donor in good health. Some libraries in this study had Jurkat cell RNA spiked in. Sequenced sample: naive CD8+ T cells from blood, with Jurkat cell RNA spiked in. Sample subset: FACS-sorted CD8+CD4-CCR7+CD45RA+ naive T cells. The DNA for the CDR3 is TGTGCCAGCAGTCAGGGGGGCTCGGATGAAAAACTGTTTTTT. Translated: CASSQGGSDEKLFF. The whole variable domain, remainder taken from reference TRBV13 and TRBJ1-4, is AAGVIQSPRHLIKEKRETATLKCYPIPRHDTVYWYQQGPGQDPQFLISFYEKMQSDKGSIPDRFSAQQFSDYHSELNMSSLELGDSALYFCASSQGGSDEKLFFGSGTQLSVL.